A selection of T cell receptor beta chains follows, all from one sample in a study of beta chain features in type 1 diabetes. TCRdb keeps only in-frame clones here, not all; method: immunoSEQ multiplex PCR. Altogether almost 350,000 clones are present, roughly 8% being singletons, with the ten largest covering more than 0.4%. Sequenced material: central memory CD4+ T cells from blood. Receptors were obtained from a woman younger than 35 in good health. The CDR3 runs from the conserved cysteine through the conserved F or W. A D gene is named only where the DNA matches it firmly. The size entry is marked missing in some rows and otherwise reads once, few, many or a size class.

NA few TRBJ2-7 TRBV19 TGTGCCAGTAGTAAAGACCAAGCTCGGCAGTACTTC CASSKDQARQYF
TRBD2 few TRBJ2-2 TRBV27 TGTGCCAGCAGTTTCCTAGCGGGAGTAACCGGGGAGCTGTTTTTT CASSFLAGVTGELFF
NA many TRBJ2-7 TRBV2 TGTGCCAGCCTAAGGGGCGGCTCCTACGAGCAGTACTTC CASLRGGSYEQYF
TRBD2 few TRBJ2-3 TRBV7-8 TGTGCCAGCAGCTTACAGCGGGAGGGCCTAAATACGCAGTATTTT CASSLQREGLNTQYF
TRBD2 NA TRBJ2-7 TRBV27 TGTGCCAGCAGTTTATCGATTAGTCAGGGAGGGTACGAGCAGTACTTC CASSLSISQGGYEQYF
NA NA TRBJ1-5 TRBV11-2 TGTGCCAGCAGCTCTTGGGATAACAATCAGCCCCAGCATTTT CASSSWDNNQPQHF
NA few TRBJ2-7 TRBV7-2 TGTGCCAGCAGCTTAGGGGCCTCGGGTGGCCGGATCTACGAGCAGTACTTC CASSLGASGGRIYEQYF
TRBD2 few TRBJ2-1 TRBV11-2 TGTGCCAGCAGCTCCCCCGGCACTAGCGGGAGGGGGGAGCAGTTCTTC CASSSPGTSGRGEQFF
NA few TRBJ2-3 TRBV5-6 TGTGCCAGCAGCTTGACGGGGGTCTCCCCGGCGGATACGCAGTATTTT CASSLTGVSPADTQYF
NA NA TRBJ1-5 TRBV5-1 TGCGCCAGCAGCCCTACTGGGGGGCGAGGTCAGCCCCAGCATTTT CASSPTGGRGQPQHF
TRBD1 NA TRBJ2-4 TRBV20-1 TGCAGTGCTAGGATACAGGGGGTACAGTACTTC CSARIQGVQYF
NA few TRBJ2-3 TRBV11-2 TGTGCCAGCAGCCCAGGGGCTGTCGGTACGCAGTATTTT CASSPGAVGTQYF
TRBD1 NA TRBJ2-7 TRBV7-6 TGTGCCAGCAGCATTCAAGGGGGACAGGGCTACGAGCAGTACTTC CASSIQGGQGYEQYF
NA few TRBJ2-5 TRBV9 TGTGCCAGCAGCGCCGGACGCGGGAAAGAGACCCAGTACTTC CASSAGRGKETQYF
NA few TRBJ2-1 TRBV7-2 TGTGCCAGCAGCTTAGCGTTCGGACTGGCCCTAGAGCAGTTCTTC CASSLAFGLALEQFF
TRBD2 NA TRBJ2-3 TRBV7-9 TGTGCCAGCAGCTTACTAGCGGGCACAGATACGCAGTATTTT CASSLLAGTDTQYF
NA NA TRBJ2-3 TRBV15 TGTGCCACCAGCAGAACAGGAGACAACACAGATACGCAGTATTTT CATSRTGDNTDTQYF